These T cell receptor beta chains were read from a single sample in a study of cytomegalovirus exposure and HLA in healthy donors. TCRdb keeps only in-frame clones here, not all; method: immunoSEQ multiplex PCR. The repertoire holds 80,000 or so clones, with about four fifths as singletons. Sequenced input: PBMCs. These receptors all stem from a male donor in good health and CMV-seropositive. CDR3s include the opening cysteine and the closing phenylalanine or tryptophan. Fields, in order: D gene, V gene, clone size, J gene, CDR3 length, CDR3 DNA, CDR3 protein. The D gene is left open where the match is weak. Size is omitted from some rows. Given values are once, few, many or a class for expanded clones.

D: TRBD2
V: TRBV5-1
size: -
J: TRBJ2-1
length: 15
DNA: TGCGCCAGCAGCAAAGGGACTACCCAAAACAATGAGCAGTTCTTC
CDR3: CASSKGTTQNNEQFF

D: TRBD2
V: TRBV7-9
size: -
J: TRBJ2-1
length: 14
DNA: TGTGCCAGCAGGGGGCTAGCGGGGTCCAATGAGCAGTTCTTC
CDR3: CASRGLAGSNEQFF

D: -
V: TRBV30
size: -
J: TRBJ1-1
length: 13
DNA: TGTGCCTGGAGCCTGGCAGGGATCACTGAAGCTTTCTTT
CDR3: CAWSLAGITEAFF

D: TRBD2
V: TRBV11-2
size: -
J: TRBJ2-3
length: 16
DNA: TGTGCCAGCAGCTTAGATATAAGCGGGAGCCTCCATACGCAGTATTTT
CDR3: CASSLDISGSLHTQYF

D: -
V: TRBV10-2
size: -
J: TRBJ1-2
length: 12
DNA: TGCGCCAGCAGAAACAGCAACTATGGCTACACCTTC
CDR3: CASRNSNYGYTF

D: TRBD2
V: TRBV5-1
size: -
J: TRBJ2-1
length: 16
DNA: TGCGCCAGCAGCTTGGTGGGGACTAGCGCCTACAATGAGCAGTTCTTC
CDR3: CASSLVGTSAYNEQFF

D: -
V: TRBV11-1
size: -
J: TRBJ1-1
length: 16
DNA: TGTGCCAGCAGCTTATCGGGGGGCAACTTGAACACTGAAGCTTTCTTT
CDR3: CASSLSGGNLNTEAFF

D: TRBD2
V: TRBV6-5
size: -
J: TRBJ2-3
length: 16
DNA: TGTGCCAGCAGTTACCGTAGCGGGAGGGCAACAGATACGCAGTATTTT
CDR3: CASSYRSGRATDTQYF

D: -
V: TRBV9
size: -
J: TRBJ1-1
length: 14
DNA: TGTGCCAGCAGCGTAGCGGGTTCGAACACTGAAGCTTTCTTT
CDR3: CASSVAGSNTEAFF

D: -
V: TRBV4-1
size: -
J: TRBJ2-3
length: 17
DNA: TGCGCCAGCAGCCCGCTCTTCTACGATGACACCACAGATACGCAGTATTTT
CDR3: CASSPLFYDDTTDTQYF

D: -
V: TRBV12-5
size: -
J: TRBJ2-7
length: 13
DNA: TGTGCTAGTGGTTTGGTAGGGGGGGTCGAGCAGTACTTC
CDR3: CASGLVGGVEQYF

D: -
V: TRBV7-9
size: -
J: TRBJ1-1
length: 15
DNA: TGTGCCAGCAGCCTCCGAGCCGGGGAAACCACTGAAGCTTTCTTT
CDR3: CASSLRAGETTEAFF

D: -
V: TRBV30
size: -
J: TRBJ1-1
length: 10
DNA: TGTGCCTGGAGTGTACTTGGGGGGGGCTTT
CDR3: CAWSVLGGGF

D: -
V: TRBV30
size: -
J: TRBJ1-5
length: 13
DNA: TGTGCCTGGAGTGGGGGGCTAGGGCAGCCCCAGCATTTT
CDR3: CAWSGGLGQPQHF

D: -
V: TRBV21-1
size: -
J: TRBJ1-1
length: 16
DNA: TGTGCCAGCAGCAAAGGGCATTCTACAGGGCAGACTGAAGCTTTCTTT
CDR3: CASSKGHSTGQTEAFF

D: TRBD1
V: TRBV18
size: once
J: TRBJ1-4
length: 14
DNA: TGTGCCAGCTCACCAACAGGGGCTGAGGAAAAACTGTTTTTT
CDR3: CASSPTGAEEKLFF

D: TRBD1
V: TRBV5-1
size: -
J: TRBJ2-7
length: 14
DNA: TGCGCCAGCAGCTCCCGGGACAGGGGAAACGAGCAGTACTTC
CDR3: CASSSRDRGNEQYF

D: TRBD2
V: TRBV2
size: once
J: TRBJ2-4
length: 18
DNA: TGTGCCAGCAGAATGGGACTAGCGGGAGTTCGAGCCAAAAACATTCAGTACTTC
CDR3: CASRMGLAGVRAKNIQYF

D: TRBD2
V: TRBV25-1
size: -
J: TRBJ2-1
length: 15
DNA: TGTGCCAGCAGGGCCGGGGTAGGACTAGCGAGTGAGCAGTTCTTC
CDR3: CASRAGVGLASEQFF

D: TRBD1
V: TRBV18
size: few
J: TRBJ1-5
length: 13
DNA: TGTGCCAGCTCGGGGACAGGAGATCAGCCCCAGCATTTT
CDR3: CASSGTGDQPQHF

D: -
V: TRBV25-1
size: -
J: TRBJ1-6
length: 15
DNA: TGTGCCAGCAGTGAATATACCAGGAACTCTTCACCCCTCCACTTT
CDR3: CASSEYTRNSSPLHF

D: -
V: TRBV7-9
size: -
J: TRBJ2-5
length: 12
DNA: TGTGCCAGCAGCTTCGGAGCCGAGACCCAGTACTTC
CDR3: CASSFGAETQYF

D: TRBD1
V: TRBV10-3
size: -
J: TRBJ1-1
length: 13
DNA: TGTGCCATCAGTACAGGGGAGAACACTGAAGCTTTCTTT
CDR3: CAISTGENTEAFF

D: -
V: TRBV5-1
size: -
J: TRBJ1-1
length: 11
DNA: TGCGCCAGCAGAAGAGAGACTGAAGCTTTCTTT
CDR3: CASRRETEAFF

D: -
V: TRBV30
size: -
J: TRBJ1-4
length: 15
DNA: TGTGCCTGGAGTGTAGGGAGCGGATCTAATGAAAAACTGTTTTTT
CDR3: CAWSVGSGSNEKLFF

D: -
V: TRBV29-1
size: once
J: TRBJ2-3
length: 11
DNA: TGCAGCGTTGAAGATCGGATGGGGCAGTGTTTT
CDR3: CSVEDRMGQCF

D: TRBD2
V: TRBV2
size: -
J: TRBJ2-3
length: 15
DNA: TGTGCCAGCTACCCGGGACTAGCAGACACAGATACGCAGTATTTT
CDR3: CASYPGLADTDTQYF

D: TRBD1
V: TRBV19
size: -
J: TRBJ2-1
length: 15
DNA: TGTGCCAGTAGCCGACAGGGAAACTCCTACAATGAGCAGTTCTTC
CDR3: CASSRQGNSYNEQFF